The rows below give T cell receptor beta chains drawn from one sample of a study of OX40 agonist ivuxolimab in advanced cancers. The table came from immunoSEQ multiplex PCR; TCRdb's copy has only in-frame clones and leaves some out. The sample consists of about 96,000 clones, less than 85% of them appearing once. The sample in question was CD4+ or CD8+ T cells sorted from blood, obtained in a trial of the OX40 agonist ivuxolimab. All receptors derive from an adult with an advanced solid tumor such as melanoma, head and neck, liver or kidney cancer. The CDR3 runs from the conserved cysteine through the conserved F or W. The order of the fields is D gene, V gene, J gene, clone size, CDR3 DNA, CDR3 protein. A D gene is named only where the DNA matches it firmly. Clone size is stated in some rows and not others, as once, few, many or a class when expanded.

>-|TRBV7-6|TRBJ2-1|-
TGTGCCAGCTCATCGGGCAATGAGCAGTTCTTC
CASSSGNEQFF
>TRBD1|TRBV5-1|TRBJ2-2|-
TGCGCCAGCCGCGGCCGGGACAGGGGTACCGGGGAGCTGTTTTTT
CASRGRDRGTGELFF
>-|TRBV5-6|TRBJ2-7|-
TGTGCCAGCAGCTTGGAGCCCTACGAGCAGTACTTC
CASSLEPYEQYF
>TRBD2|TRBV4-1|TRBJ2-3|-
TGCGCCAGCACCTTAGGGGTACTAGCGGGAGGGGATTCAGCAGATACGCAGTATTTT
CASTLGVLAGGDSADTQYF
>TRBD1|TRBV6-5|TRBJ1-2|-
TGTGCCAGCAGTTCACGGGACAGGGGGCTAGGCTACACCTTC
CASSSRDRGLGYTF
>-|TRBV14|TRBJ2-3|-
TGTGCCAGCAGCCAAGATATAGGGGCAGCAGATACGCAGTATTTT
CASSQDIGAADTQYF
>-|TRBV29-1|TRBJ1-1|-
TGCAGCGTTGTCCGCTGGGACACTGAAGCTTTCTTT
CSVVRWDTEAFF
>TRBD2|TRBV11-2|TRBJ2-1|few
TGTGCCAGCAGGCTAGCGGGGGATCACAATGAGCAGTTCTTC
CASRLAGDHNEQFF
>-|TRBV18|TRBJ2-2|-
TGTGCCAGCTCCCGCCCCCACGGGGAGCTGTTTTTT
CASSRPHGELFF
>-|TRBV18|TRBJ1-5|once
TGTGCCAGCTCTTCCCACAAAGGGCAGCCCCAGCATTTT
CASSSHKGQPQHF
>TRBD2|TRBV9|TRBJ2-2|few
TGTGCCAGCAGCGCATCGCTAGCGGGTGTTGGAAACACCGGGGAGCTGTTTTTT
CASSASLAGVGNTGELFF
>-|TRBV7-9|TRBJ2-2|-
TGTGCCAGCAGCTTAGCGGAGACCAACACCGGGGAGCTGTTTTTT
CASSLAETNTGELFF
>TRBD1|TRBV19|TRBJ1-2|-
TGTGCCAGTAGTGCCCCGGGACAGCGGAACTATGGCTACACCTTC
CASSAPGQRNYGYTF
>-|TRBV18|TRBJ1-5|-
TGTGCCAGCTCAGCCGGGACACAAAATCAGCCCCAGCATTTT
CASSAGTQNQPQHF
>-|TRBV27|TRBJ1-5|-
TGTGCCAGCAGTCAGGGACTAGATTACACTCAGCCCCAGCATTTT
CASSQGLDYTQPQHF
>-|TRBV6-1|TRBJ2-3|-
TGTGCCAGCAGGGGGGACCTCACTGGGGATACGCAGTATTTT
CASRGDLTGDTQYF
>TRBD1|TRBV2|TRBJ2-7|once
TGTGCCAGCAGTGACGCGGGACAGGGTTACGACGAGCAGTACTTC
CASSDAGQGYDEQYF
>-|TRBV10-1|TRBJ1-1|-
TGCGCCAGCGGGGAAGGGGTTGAAGCTTTCTTT
CASGEGVEAFF
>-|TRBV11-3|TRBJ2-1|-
TGTGCCAGCAGCGCAAATCACAGACCGGATGAGCAGTTCTTC
CASSANHRPDEQFF
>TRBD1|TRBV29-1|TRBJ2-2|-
TGCAGCGGTTACAGGGGAACCGGGGAGCTGTTTTTT
CSGYRGTGELFF
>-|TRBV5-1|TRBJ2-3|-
TGCGCCAGCAGCTTGCCAACAGGATATTCGACAGATACGCAGTATTTT
CASSLPTGYSTDTQYF
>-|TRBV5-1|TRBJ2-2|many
TGCGCCAGCAGCTTGCAAACCGGGGAGCTGTTTTTT
CASSLQTGELFF
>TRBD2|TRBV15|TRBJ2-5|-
TGTGCCACCAGCAGAGTAACTAGCGGCTATACGGAGACCCAGTACTTC
CATSRVTSGYTETQYF
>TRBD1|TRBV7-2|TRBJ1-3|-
TGTGCCAGCAGCTTGACAGGGGGCCCTGGAAACACCATATATTTT
CASSLTGGPGNTIYF
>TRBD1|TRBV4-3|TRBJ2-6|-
TGCGCCAGCAGCCAGGGACAGGGGGTGTCCGGGGCCAACGTCCTGACTTTC
CASSQGQGVSGANVLTF
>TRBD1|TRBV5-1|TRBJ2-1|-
TGCGCCAGCAGCTTGGGAGGTCAGGGGGCGGGTGAGCAGTTCTTC
CASSLGGQGAGEQFF
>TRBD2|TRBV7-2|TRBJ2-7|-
TGTGCCAGCAGCTTGGAGCGGGGGGGCCATAAGCAGTACTTC
CASSLERGGHKQYF
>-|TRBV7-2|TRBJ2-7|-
TGTGCCAGCAGCTTCAGTCAGGGCCCCTACGAGCAGTACTTC
CASSFSQGPYEQYF
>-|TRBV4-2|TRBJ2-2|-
TGTGCCAGCAGCCAGAGGCTAGCATTCGGGGAGCTGTTTTTT
CASSQRLAFGELFF
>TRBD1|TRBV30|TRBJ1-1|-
TGTGCCTTGGACAGGGGTGGCACTGAAGCTTTCTTT
CALDRGGTEAFF
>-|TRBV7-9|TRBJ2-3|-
TGTGCCAGCAGCTCGATACAGAGCACAGATACGCAGTATTTT
CASSSIQSTDTQYF
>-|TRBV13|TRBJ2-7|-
TGTGCCAGCAGCCCTATCGCTAGCAGATACGAGCAGTACTTC
CASSPIASRYEQYF
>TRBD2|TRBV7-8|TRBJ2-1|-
TGTGCCAGCAGCTCCGGGACTAGCTTTAATGAGCAGTTCTTC
CASSSGTSFNEQFF
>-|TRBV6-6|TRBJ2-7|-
TGTGCCAGCAGTACTACGGCCGAGCAGTACTTC
CASSTTAEQYF
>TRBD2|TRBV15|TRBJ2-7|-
TGTGCCACCAGCGGCGGACTAGCGGGAGCCTACGAGCAGTACTTC
CATSGGLAGAYEQYF
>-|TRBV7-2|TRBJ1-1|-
TGTGCCAGCAGCCCCTGGGGGGTAGTTGCACAAGCTTTCTTT
CASSPWGVVAQAFF
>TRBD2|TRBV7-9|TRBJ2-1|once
TGTGCCAGCAGCTTAGCGTTCGGCGGGGGGAGTAAGAGCAATGAGCAGTTCTTC
CASSLAFGGGSKSNEQFF
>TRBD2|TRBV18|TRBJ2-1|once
TGTGCCAGCTCTTCTGGACTAGCCCGGGAGCAGTTCTTC
CASSSGLAREQFF
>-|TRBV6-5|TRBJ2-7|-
TGTGCCAGCAGTCACAGATACGAGCAGTACTTC
CASSHRYEQYF
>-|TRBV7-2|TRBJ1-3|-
TGTGCCAGCAGCATCACACAGGGTCGCCGGGGTTCTGGAAACACCATATATTTT
CASSITQGRRGSGNTIYF
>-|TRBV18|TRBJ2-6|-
TGTGCCAGCTCACCTCGAGGGAGTGATTCTAACTCTGGGGCCAACGTCCTGACTTTC
CASSPRGSDSNSGANVLTF
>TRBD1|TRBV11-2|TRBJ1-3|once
TGTGCCAGCAGCCCCAACGGACCGGGACAGGGGGCAAGTGGAAACACCATATATTTT
CASSPNGPGQGASGNTIYF
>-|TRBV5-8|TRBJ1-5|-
TGTGCCAGCAGCGGCTTAGGCAATCAGCCCCAGCATTTT
CASSGLGNQPQHF
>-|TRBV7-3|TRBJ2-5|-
TGTGCCAGCAGCTTAAAGGGACCACAAGAGACCCAGTACTTC
CASSLKGPQETQYF